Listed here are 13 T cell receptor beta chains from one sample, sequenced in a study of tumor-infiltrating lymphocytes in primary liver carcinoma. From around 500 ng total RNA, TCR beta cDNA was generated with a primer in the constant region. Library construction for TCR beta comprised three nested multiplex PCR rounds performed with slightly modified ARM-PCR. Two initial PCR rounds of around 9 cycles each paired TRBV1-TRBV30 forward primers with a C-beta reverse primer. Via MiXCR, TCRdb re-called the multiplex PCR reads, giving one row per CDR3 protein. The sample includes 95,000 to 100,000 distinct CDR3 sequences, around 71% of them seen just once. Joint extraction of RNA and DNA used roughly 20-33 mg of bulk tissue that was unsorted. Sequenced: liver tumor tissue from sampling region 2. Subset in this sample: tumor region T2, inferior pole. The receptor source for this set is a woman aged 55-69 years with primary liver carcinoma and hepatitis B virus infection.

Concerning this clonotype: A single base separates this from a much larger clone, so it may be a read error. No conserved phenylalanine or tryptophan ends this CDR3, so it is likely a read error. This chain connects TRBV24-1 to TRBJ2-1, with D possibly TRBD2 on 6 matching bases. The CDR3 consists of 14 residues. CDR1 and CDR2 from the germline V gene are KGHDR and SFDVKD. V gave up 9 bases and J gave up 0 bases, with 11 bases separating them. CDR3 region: CATSVGGSYNEQFL. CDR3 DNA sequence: TGTGCCACCTCAGTGGGGGGCTCCTACAATGAGCAGTTCTTA.

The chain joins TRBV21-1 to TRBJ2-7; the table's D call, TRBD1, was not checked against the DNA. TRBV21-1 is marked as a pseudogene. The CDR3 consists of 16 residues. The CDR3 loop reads CASSLLGGVPSYEKYF. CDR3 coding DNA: TGTGCCAGCAGTCTGCTGGGGGGGGTCCCATCCTACGAGAAGTACTTC.

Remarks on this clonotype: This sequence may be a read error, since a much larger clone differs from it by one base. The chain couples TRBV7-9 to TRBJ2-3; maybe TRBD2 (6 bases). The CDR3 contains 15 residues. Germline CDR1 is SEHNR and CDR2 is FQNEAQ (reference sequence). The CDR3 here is CVTQRAGIQEDTQYF. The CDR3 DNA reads TGTGTCACTCAGCGGGCGGGGATTCAGGAAGATACGCAGTATTTT.

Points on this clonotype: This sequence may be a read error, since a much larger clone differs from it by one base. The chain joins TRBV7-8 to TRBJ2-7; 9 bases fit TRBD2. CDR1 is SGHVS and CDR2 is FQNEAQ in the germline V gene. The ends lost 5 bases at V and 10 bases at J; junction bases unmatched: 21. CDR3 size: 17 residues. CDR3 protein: CASSARPGTSISGDQYF. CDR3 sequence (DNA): TGTGCCAGCAGCGCGAGACCTGGGACTAGCATCTCAGGCGACCAGTACTTC.

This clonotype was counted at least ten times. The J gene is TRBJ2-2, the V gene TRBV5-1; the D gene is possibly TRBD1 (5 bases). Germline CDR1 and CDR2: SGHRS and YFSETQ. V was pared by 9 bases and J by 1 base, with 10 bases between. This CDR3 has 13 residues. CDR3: CATNTGNTGELFF. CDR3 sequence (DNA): TGCGCCACCAACACAGGGAACACCGGGGAGCTGTTTTTT.

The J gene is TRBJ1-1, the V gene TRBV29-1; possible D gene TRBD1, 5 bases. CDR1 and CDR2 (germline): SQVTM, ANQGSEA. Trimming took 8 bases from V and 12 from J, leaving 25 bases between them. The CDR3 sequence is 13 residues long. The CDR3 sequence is CSCGQGRNTETFF. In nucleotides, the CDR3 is TGCAGCTGCGGCCAGGGCCGGAACACCGAAACTTTCTTT.

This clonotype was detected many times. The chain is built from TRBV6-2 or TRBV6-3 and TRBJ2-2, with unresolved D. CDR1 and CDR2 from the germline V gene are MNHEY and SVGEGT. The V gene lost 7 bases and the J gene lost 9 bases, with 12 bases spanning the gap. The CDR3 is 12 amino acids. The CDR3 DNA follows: TGTGCCAGCACCGAAGGGTACCGGGAGCTGTTTTTT. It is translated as CASTEGYRELFF.

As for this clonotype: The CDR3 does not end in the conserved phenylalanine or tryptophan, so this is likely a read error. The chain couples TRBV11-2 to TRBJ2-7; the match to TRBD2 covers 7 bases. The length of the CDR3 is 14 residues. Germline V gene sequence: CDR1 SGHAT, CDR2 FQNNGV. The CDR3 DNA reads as TGTGCAAGCAGCCCAAGCGGGACGTGTGCCGAGCAGTACTTA. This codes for CASSPSGTCAEQYL.

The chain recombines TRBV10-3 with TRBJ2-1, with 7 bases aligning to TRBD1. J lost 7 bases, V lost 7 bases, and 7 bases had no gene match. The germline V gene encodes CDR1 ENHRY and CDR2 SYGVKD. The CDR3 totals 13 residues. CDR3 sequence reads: CAIITRQGNEQFF. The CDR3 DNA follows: TGTGCCATCATTACCCGACAGGGTAATGAGCAGTTCTTC.

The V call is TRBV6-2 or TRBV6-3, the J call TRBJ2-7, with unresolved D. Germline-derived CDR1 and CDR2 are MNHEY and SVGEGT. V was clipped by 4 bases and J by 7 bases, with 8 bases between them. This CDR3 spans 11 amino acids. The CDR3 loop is CASSSGFEQYF. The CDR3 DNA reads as TGTGCCAGCAGTTCCGGGTTTGAGCAGTACTTC.

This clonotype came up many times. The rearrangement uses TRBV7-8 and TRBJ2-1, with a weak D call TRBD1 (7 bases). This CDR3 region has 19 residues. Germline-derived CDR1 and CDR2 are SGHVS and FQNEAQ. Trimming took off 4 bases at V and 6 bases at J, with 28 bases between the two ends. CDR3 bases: TGTGCCAGCAGCTCCCCAGTTCCCAGACAGGGTGAGGGGGGCAATGAGCAGTTCTTC. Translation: CASSSPVPRQGEGGNEQFF.

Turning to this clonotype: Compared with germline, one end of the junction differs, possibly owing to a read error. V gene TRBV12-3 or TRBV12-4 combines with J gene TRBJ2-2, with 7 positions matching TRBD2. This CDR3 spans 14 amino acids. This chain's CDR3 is CANSGEVGTGEPLF. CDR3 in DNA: TGTGCCAACAGCGGGGAAGTGGGCACCGGGGAGCCGCTTTTT.

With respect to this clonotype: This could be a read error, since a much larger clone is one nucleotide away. The chain's CDR3 is CASTESAGANVLTF. CDR3 in DNA: TGTGCCAGCACAGAATCCGCTGGGGCCAACGTCCTGACTTTC. The V gene is TRBV7-9, the J gene TRBJ2-6; no firm D call. Germline CDR1 SEHNR, CDR2 FQNEAQ (reference sequence). The CDR3 is 14 amino acids. Trimming took off 7 bases at V and 2 bases at J, with 9 bases between the two ends.